These 25 T cell receptor beta chains were sequenced from one sample in a study of vaccination effects on CD4 cells after COVID-19. For these TCRs, the target antigens are not known. Libraries were prepared by immunoSEQ multiplex PCR; TCRdb keeps only in-frame clonotypes and omits some of them. In the table there are 27,000 or so clones, around 75% of which are singletons. Antigen-specific CD4+ T cell clonotypes were called by their expansion after viral peptide-pool culture in ViraFEST. After roughly eleven days in culture, the CD4+ T cells were isolated. None of the vaccinated had previously contracted SARS-CoV-2, and their nucleocapsid antibodies tested negative. The material was CD4+ T cells from PBMCs cultured with HCoV-NL63 spike peptides, obtained before COVID-19 vaccination. These receptors came from a human donor who received a COVID-19 vaccine.

The CDR3 spells CASSRTSGLTQPQHF. In nucleotides, the CDR3 is TGTGCCAGCTCACGTACGTCAGGGTTAACACAGCCCCAGCATTTT. The chain joins TRBV18 to TRBJ1-5; D perhaps matches TRBD1 (5 bases). Germline CDR1 KGHSH, CDR2 LQKENI. The CDR3 has 15 residues. V gave up 4 bases and J gave up 7 bases, with 17 bases separating them.

This sequence joins TRBV30 and TRBJ1-2; D remains unclear. The germline V gene encodes CDR1 GTSNPN and CDR2 SVGIG (reference sequence). The CDR3 sequence is 12 residues long. The germline V and J ends were trimmed by 2 bases and 5 bases, with 9 bases remaining between them. CDR3 residues: CAWSLGNYGYTF. The DNA for the CDR3 is TGTGCCTGGAGTCTGGGAAATTATGGCTACACCTTC.

This rearrangement joins TRBV5-6 to TRBJ2-1; 10 bases align to TRBD2. In germline, CDR1 is SGHDT, CDR2 YYEEEE. This CDR3 is 19 amino acids long. Losses at the gene ends were 2 bases for V and 7 bases for J; bases not matched to a gene: 18. Here the CDR3 reads CASSFGRSGRPREGNEQFF. Here the CDR3 DNA reads TGTGCCAGCAGCTTCGGACGTAGCGGGAGGCCGCGGGAGGGAAATGAGCAGTTCTTC.

The rearrangement uses TRBV2 and TRBJ2-7; TRBD1 matches at 11 bases. V lost 6 bases and J lost 2; bases outside the gene matches: 6. The CDR3 spans 15 residues. Germline V CDR1 and CDR2: SNHLY, FYNNEI. CDR3 region: CASRSPGQGAYEQYF. CDR3 DNA: TGTGCCAGCAGAAGCCCGGGACAGGGGGCCTACGAGCAGTACTTC.

This chain connects TRBV5-5 to TRBJ2-5; D gene ambiguous. In germline, CDR1 is SGHKS, CDR2 YYEKEE (reference sequence). V lost 5 bases and J lost 9, with 17 bases in between. The CDR3 has 13 amino acids. CDR3 in DNA: TGTGCCAGCAGACCTATACCGGATGGGGCCCAGTACTTC. Protein sequence: CASRPIPDGAQYF. The whole variable domain, remainder taken from reference TRBV5-5 and TRBJ2-5, is DAGVTQSPTHLIKTRGQQVTLRCSPISGHKSVSWYQQVLGQGPQFIFQYYEKEERGRGNFPDRFSARQFPNYSSELNVNALLLGDSALYLCASRPIPDGAQYFGPGTRLLVL.

This clone was observed a single time. This chain links TRBV5-1 with TRBJ2-7; D gene unclear. Germline V lookup: CDR1 SGHRS, CDR2 YFSETQ. Trimming took off 0 bases at V and 3 bases at J, with 10 bases between the two ends. This CDR3 has 14 residues. The CDR3 loop is CASSLAGHNYEQYF. DNA for the CDR3: TGCGCCAGCAGCTTGGCCGGGCACAACTACGAGCAGTACTTC.

This rearrangement joins TRBV5-1 to TRBJ2-5, with 7 bases lining up with TRBD2. The CDR3 contains 17 residues. From germline, CDR1 is SGHRS and CDR2 YFSETQ. The V and J ends lost 5 bases and 5 bases, in that order; junction bases with no gene match: 18. The CDR3 bases are TGCGCCAGCAGAGTATGGGCTAGCGGTCCTATGGGGGAGACCCAGTACTTC. Its protein product is CASRVWASGPMGETQYF.

The V gene is TRBV28, the J gene TRBJ1-4; 9 nucleotides agree with TRBD1. CDR1 and CDR2 from the germline V gene are MDHEN and SYDVKM. Losses at the gene ends were 4 bases for V and 7 bases for J; bases not matched to a gene: 4. This CDR3 is built from 14 residues. The CDR3 protein is CASSSTGGSEKLFF. The CDR3 DNA is TGTGCCAGCAGTTCGACAGGGGGTTCTGAAAAACTGTTTTTT.

This clone was observed at least ten times. This rearrangement joins TRBV18 to TRBJ1-5; D not certain. CDR1 and CDR2 (germline): KGHSH, LQKENI. The V and J ends lost 2 bases and 4 bases respectively, with 6 bases between them. The CDR3 loop spans 13 amino acids. Here the CDR3 reads CASSPGLNQPQHF. CDR3 nucleotides: TGTGCCAGCTCACCAGGGCTAAATCAGCCCCAGCATTTT.

This chain uses TRBV27 with TRBJ1-6; 9 bases match TRBD1. The J segment lost 7 bases and the V segment lost 3 bases, leaving 7 bases of the junction unmatched. Germline lookup yields CDR1 MNHEY and CDR2 SMNVEV (reference sequence). The CDR3 length is 16 residues. CDR3 bases: TGTGCCAGCAGTTTGGTTGGGACAGGGTCCAATTCACCCCTCCACTTT. Translating it yields CASSLVGTGSNSPLHF.

This clone was counted a few times. The chain joins TRBV18 to TRBJ2-2, with D possibly TRBD1 on 6 matching bases. The CDR3 spans 15 residues. The ends were cut back, 5 bases at V and 5 bases at J, with 15 bases in the middle. From germline, CDR1 is KGHSH and CDR2 LQKENI. CDR3 sequence: CASSRNRDLTGELFF. In DNA, the CDR3 is TGTGCCAGCTCAAGGAACAGGGATTTGACCGGGGAGCTGTTTTTT.

The chain joins TRBV7-2 to TRBJ2-5; 8 nucleotides line up with TRBD2. V shed 3 bases and J 1 base; nucleotides not matched to a gene: 4. Germline-derived CDR1 and CDR2 are SGHTA and FQGNSA. The CDR3 is 15 residues long. Here the CDR3 reads CASSLISGAQETQYF. In nucleotides, the CDR3 is TGTGCCAGCAGCTTGATTAGCGGGGCCCAAGAGACCCAGTACTTC.

This chain joins TRBV5-6 and TRBJ1-1; D uncertain. Trimming took off 0 bases at V and 3 bases at J, with 6 bases between the two ends. The germline CDR1 and CDR2 sequences are SGHDT and YYEEEE. CDR3 length equals 13 residues. The CDR3 reads CASSLVWDTEAFF. DNA for the CDR3: TGTGCCAGCAGCTTGGTATGGGACACTGAAGCTTTCTTT.

The chain links TRBV7-2 to TRBJ2-4, with TRBD1 matching 9 bases. This CDR3 is built from 14 residues. Unmatched junction bases numbered 6, after V lost 5 bases and J lost 7 bases. The germline gives CDR1 SGHTA, CDR2 FQGNSA. The CDR3 protein is CASSVGQGRNIQYF. DNA for the CDR3: TGTGCCAGCAGCGTAGGACAGGGGAGGAACATTCAGTACTTC.

This clone is a singleton in its sample. The chain combines TRBV7-8 with TRBJ2-4; 7 bases are shared with TRBD1. CDR1 SGHVS and CDR2 FQNEAQ come from the germline V gene. The length of the CDR3 is 14 residues. J lost 6 bases, V lost 1 base, and 3 bases had no gene match. The CDR3 here is CASSLVTGRNIQYF. Written as DNA, the CDR3 is TGTGCCAGCAGCTTAGTGACAGGGCGAAACATTCAGTACTTC.

In its sample, this clone was seen once. V and J are TRBV28 and TRBJ2-3; 11 positions agree with TRBD2. J lost 2 bases, V lost 4 bases, and 8 bases had no gene match. The CDR3 spans 17 residues. The germline CDR1 and CDR2 sequences are MDHEN and SYDVKM. CDR3: CASSYRLAGLHTDTQYF. The CDR3 coding sequence is TGTGCCAGCAGTTACCGACTAGCGGGACTACACACAGATACGCAGTATTTT.

This rearrangement joins TRBV7-2 to TRBJ2-1; TRBD2 might be the D (6 bases). The CDR3 loop spans 16 amino acids. Trimming took 1 base from V and 3 from J, leaving 13 bases between them. Germline V gene sequence: CDR1 SGHTA, CDR2 FQGNSA. The CDR3 DNA reads as TGTGCCAGCAGCTTAGAGGTCTGGCGGGGCTACAATGAGCAGTTCTTC. Translated, it gives CASSLEVWRGYNEQFF.

The chain carries TRBV7-8 and TRBJ2-2, with a possible D match to TRBD1 (6 bases). The V gene's germline CDR1 is SGHVS and CDR2 FQNEAQ. Trimming stripped 5 bases from V and 8 bases from J, with 15 bases between. The CDR3 totals 14 residues. The CDR3 loop reads CASSPRRTEGELFF. The CDR3, as DNA: TGTGCCAGCAGCCCCCGGCGGACAGAAGGGGAGCTGTTTTTT.

The V and J genes are TRBV5-5 and TRBJ2-7; D is uncertain. Germline CDR1 SGHKS, CDR2 YYEKEE (reference sequence). The CDR3 is made up of 14 amino acids. V gave up 2 bases and J gave up 0 bases, with 9 bases separating them. The CDR3, as DNA: TGTGCCAGCAGCTTAGCCCCCCCCTCCTACGAGCAGTACTTC. Its protein product is CASSLAPPSYEQYF.

The chain joins TRBV2 to TRBJ2-5; maybe TRBD1 (6 bases). This CDR3 contains 15 residues. Germline CDR1 and CDR2: SNHLY and FYNNEI. With 5 bases removed from V and 3 bases from J, the gap between germline ends came to 16 bases. The CDR3 sequence: CASSRTGNREETQYF. Here the CDR3 DNA reads TGTGCCAGCAGTCGAACCGGGAACAGGGAAGAGACCCAGTACTTC.

CDR3 DNA: TGTGCCAGTAGCCGGGACTACCAAACAGGGGAGCTGTTTTTT. It is translated as CASSRDYQTGELFF. This chain joins TRBV19 and TRBJ2-2; 7 bases line up with TRBD2. The CDR3 is 14 amino acids. V shed 6 bases, J shed 8 bases, and the junction held 9 bases outside the gene matches. Germline V CDR1 and CDR2: LNHDA, SQIVND (reference sequence).

This chain links TRBV5-1 with TRBJ2-5; 12 bases align to TRBD2. V shed 1 base and J 3 bases; nucleotides not matched to a gene: 13. CDR1 SGHRS and CDR2 YFSETQ come from the germline V gene. The CDR3 length is 19 residues. CDR3 protein: CASSLRPLTSGGGEETQYF. The DNA of the CDR3 is TGCGCCAGCAGCTTGCGCCCCCTGACTAGCGGGGGAGGGGAAGAGACCCAGTACTTC.

The chain couples TRBV5-4 to TRBJ1-2; tentative D call: TRBD1 (6 bases). The CDR3 is 14 amino acids. Germline loops: CDR1 SGHNT, CDR2 YYREEE (reference sequence). The V end was cut by 3 bases, the J end by 7 bases, with 16 bases between. Here the CDR3 DNA reads TGTGCCAGCAGCTCAGACAGGCTCCGGGGTGGCTACACCTTC. Encoded protein: CASSSDRLRGGYTF.

By proportion, this clone is medium-sized. V usage is TRBV6-6 and J usage is TRBJ1-2, with D possibly being TRBD1 (6 bases). The V end was cut by 8 bases, the J end by 3 bases, with 13 bases between. The CDR3 spans 13 residues. Germline CDR1 MNHNY, CDR2 SVGAGI (reference sequence). The CDR3, as DNA: TGTGCCAGCGATGGGGGCGCGGACTATGGCTACACCTTC. This sequence encodes CASDGGADYGYTF.

The chain is built from TRBV7-3 and TRBJ2-1; TRBD2 aligns across 12 bases. V dropped 4 bases and J dropped 6; count of bases not matched to a gene: 10. Per the germline V gene, CDR1 is SGHTA and CDR2 is FQGTGA. The CDR3 totals 17 residues. As DNA, the CDR3 is TGTGCCAGCAGCTCTCAAGTACTAGCGGGGGGACGCAATGAGCAGTTCTTC. As protein: CASSSQVLAGGRNEQFF.